These 21 T cell receptor beta chains share one sample of origin, sequenced in a study of T cells in Graves' hyperthyroidism and ophthalmopathy. There were TCR beta CDR3 regions amplified from RNA transcripts. With the HTBI primer set, the TCR CDR3 went through a first round of RT-PCR. TCRdb recomputed calls from the multiplex PCR reads with MiXCR, one row per CDR3 protein. The sample holds 300,000 to 450,000 distinct CDR3 sequences; about 18% are singletons and the top ten take around a third. Specimen: blood. The receptors shown here come from a woman under 40 with Graves' hyperthyroidism that later progressed to Graves' ophthalmopathy.

The sample holds many counts of this clonotype. This chain links TRBV2 with TRBJ1-2, with D maybe TRBD1 (5 bases). Trimming left V 3 bases short and J 4 bases short, with 12 bases between. Germline CDR1 is SNHLY and CDR2 is FYNNEI. The CDR3 runs to 14 residues. This chain's CDR3 is CASSEAGVLYGYTF. CDR3 nucleotide sequence: TGTGCCAGCAGTGAGGCGGGGGTCCTCTATGGCTACACCTTC.

This clonotype has ten or more counts. The CDR3 spells CSATGPVRSGNTIYF. DNA of the CDR3: TGCAGTGCTACAGGCCCTGTACGCTCTGGAAACACCATATATTTT. The chain combines TRBV20-1 with TRBJ1-3; no clear D gene. The V gene's germline CDR1 is DFQATT and CDR2 SNEGSKA (reference sequence). CDR3 length: 15 amino acids. Trimming left V 4 bases short and J 0 bases short, with 13 bases between.

This clonotype was counted only a few times. V gene TRBV3-1 combines with J gene TRBJ2-7, with D tentatively TRBD2 (6 bases). Per germline, CDR1 LGHDT and CDR2 YNNKEL (reference sequence). V lost 0 bases and J 1 base, leaving 16 bases between the germline ends. The CDR3 extends over 17 amino acids. The CDR3 is CASSQDLMGTESYEQYF. The CDR3, as DNA: TGTGCCAGCAGCCAAGATCTCATGGGGACTGAATCCTACGAGCAGTACTTC.

This chain connects TRBV6-2 or TRBV6-3 to TRBJ1-2; no clear D. Trimming cost V 8 bases and J 4 bases, with 17 bases left between them. Looked up from germline, CDR1 is MNHEY and CDR2 is SVGEGT. The CDR3 sequence is 14 residues long. CDR3: CASHDDERGYGYTF. CDR3 nucleotide sequence: TGTGCCAGCCATGACGACGAACGGGGCTATGGCTACACCTTC.

This clonotype was found many times. The chain combines TRBV18 with TRBJ1-5; the match to TRBD1 covers 8 bases. Germline lookup yields CDR1 KGHSH and CDR2 LQKENI. This CDR3 comprises 16 residues. V dropped 2 bases and J dropped 4; count of bases not matched to a gene: 7. In DNA, the CDR3 is TGTGCCAGCTCACCAACTGGACAGGGACTGAATCAGCCCCAGCATTTT. This translates into CASSPTGQGLNQPQHF. Full variable domain (outside the CDR3, taken from reference TRBV18 and TRBJ1-5): NAGVMQNPRHLVRRRGQEARLRCSPMKGHSHVYWYRQLPEEGLKFMVYLQKENIIDESGMPKERFSAEFPKEGPSILRIQQVVRGDSAAYFCASSPTGQGLNQPQHFGDGTRLSIL.

This clonotype was picked up one time. The genes are TRBV6-1 and TRBJ2-7; D uncertain. The ends were cut back, 10 bases at V and 0 bases at J, with 22 bases in the middle. Germline assignment: CDR1 MNHNS and CDR2 SASEGT. The CDR3 covers 16 residues. CDR3 residues: CATNPADAARSYEQYF. The DNA of the CDR3 is TGTGCCACCAACCCCGCTGACGCGGCCCGCTCCTACGAGCAGTACTTC.

This clonotype was seen repeatedly, ten times or more. This chain connects TRBV18 to TRBJ2-4, with D maybe TRBD2 (5 bases). Between the trimmed V and J ends, which lost 2 bases and 5 bases, there was a span of 7 bases. The CDR3 sequence is 13 residues long. Germline V gene data show CDR1 as KGHSH and CDR2 as LQKENI. As DNA, the CDR3 is TGTGCCAGCTCACCAGGGGAGCAAAACATTCAGTACTTC. Translated, it gives CASSPGEQNIQYF.

This clonotype was found once. The chain recombines TRBV2 with TRBJ1-1; TRBD1 matches 7 bases. V shed 4 bases and J 1 base; nucleotides not matched to a gene: 12. Germline V gene sequence: CDR1 SNHLY, CDR2 FYNNEI. CDR3 length: 17 amino acids. CDR3 amino acids: CASSGRGGSEQNTEAFF. CDR3 in DNA: TGTGCCAGCAGTGGCAGGGGGGGAAGTGAACAGAACACTGAAGCTTTCTTT.

CDR3 DNA: TGTGCCAGCAGTGAGACTAGCGGGAGGTTAAATTACAATGAGCAGTTCTTC. As protein: CASSETSGRLNYNEQFF. The chain uses TRBV12-3 or TRBV12-4 and TRBJ2-1; 13 bases are a match to TRBD2. The length of the CDR3 is 17 residues. V was clipped by 5 bases and J by 4 bases; unmatched bases: 8.

The chain has TRBV27 and TRBJ2-7; D remains ambiguous. CDR3 length equals 13 residues. Germline V gene data show CDR1 as MNHEY and CDR2 as SMNVEV (reference sequence). V was trimmed by 5 bases and J by 3 bases, leaving 11 bases between them. The CDR3 coding sequence is TGTGCCAGCAGTGTTAGAATAAACTACGAGCAGTACTTC. Its translation: CASSVRINYEQYF.

The genes are TRBV12-3 or TRBV12-4 and TRBJ2-7, with TRBD2 as a possible D gene (5 bases). V was clipped by 1 base and J by 2 bases, with 9 bases between them. This CDR3 contains 14 residues. CDR3 sequence: CASSLGSAPYEQYV. The CDR3, as DNA: TGTGCCAGCAGTTTAGGTAGCGCTCCCTACGAGCAGTACGTC.

This clonotype showed up many times. The chain uses TRBV11-2 and TRBJ2-5; 11 nucleotides align to TRBD2. Germline V gene data show CDR1 as SGHAT and CDR2 as FQNNGV. The CDR3 has 15 residues. V gave up 3 bases and J gave up 5 bases; unmatched junction bases: 5. CDR3 region: CASSFLAGGSETQYF. Written as DNA, the CDR3 is TGTGCCAGCAGCTTTCTAGCGGGGGGATCGGAGACCCAGTACTTC.

The table lists this clonotype with many counts. This chain links TRBV27 with TRBJ2-1; D may be TRBD2 (6 bases). The ends were cut back, 4 bases at V and 0 bases at J, with 16 bases in the middle. CDR3 size: 17 residues. Per germline, CDR1 MNHEY and CDR2 SMNVEV (reference sequence). The CDR3 protein is CASSYAGGFGSYNEQFF. The CDR3, as DNA: TGTGCCAGCAGTTACGCCGGGGGATTCGGCTCCTACAATGAGCAGTTCTTC.

This clonotype occurred many times. This chain links TRBV27 with TRBJ2-2; 12 nucleotides agree with TRBD2. Unmatched junction bases numbered 6, after V lost 6 bases and J lost 4 bases. There are 16 residues in the CDR3. Germline lookup yields CDR1 MNHEY and CDR2 SMNVEV (reference sequence). The DNA for the CDR3 is TGTGCCAGCAGATACTCTAGCGGGGGGGCCACCGGGGAGCTGTTTTTT. Encoded protein: CASRYSSGGATGELFF.

This clonotype has at least ten counts. This chain uses TRBV24-1 with TRBJ2-7, with 10 nucleotides matching TRBD1. V was pared by 3 bases and J by 4 bases, with 5 bases of the junction left unmatched. The CDR3 consists of 15 residues. Germline assignment: CDR1 KGHDR and CDR2 SFDVKD. This chain's CDR3 is CATSDTGTGAYEQYF. The CDR3 region has the DNA TGTGCCACCAGTGATACCGGGACAGGGGCTTACGAGCAGTACTTC.

This clonotype was seen a handful of times. The V call is TRBV29-1, the J call TRBJ2-7; 8 positions match TRBD2. This CDR3 has 15 residues. J lost 6 bases, V lost 6 bases, and 16 bases had no gene match. From germline, CDR1 is SQVTM and CDR2 ANQGSEA. The CDR3 here is CSVLVAGFQKGEQYF. CDR3 in DNA: TGCAGCGTCCTGGTAGCGGGGTTCCAGAAAGGCGAGCAGTACTTC.

This clonotype was seen at least ten times. The J gene is TRBJ1-2, the V gene TRBV12-3 or TRBV12-4; no firm D call. This CDR3 spans 13 amino acids. V was pared by 5 bases and J by 3 bases, with 10 bases between. CDR3 DNA: TGTGCCAGCAGTCCCGACGGACACTATGGCTACACCTTC. It encodes CASSPDGHYGYTF.

Of note for this clonotype: The junction departs from germline at one end; a sequencing error may be responsible. The chain uses TRBV4-1 and TRBJ2-7; 10 nucleotides match TRBD2. There are 16 residues in the CDR3. The germline V gene has CDR1 MGHRA and CDR2 YSYEKL. The DNA for the CDR3 is TGCGCCAGCAACGAAGTCCCTAGCGGGAGAATATACGAGCAGCACTTC. It specifies CASNEVPSGRIYEQHF.

The V call is TRBV5-1, the J call TRBJ2-1; 13 nucleotides align to TRBD2. The CDR3 loop spans 16 amino acids. The V segment lost 4 bases and the J segment 5 bases; nucleotides outside the gene matches: 6. CDR1 and CDR2 from the germline V gene are SGHRS and YFSETQ. The CDR3 DNA follows: TGCGCCAGCAGCCCCCTACTAGCGGGAGGGCACAATGAGCAGTTCTTC. Translation gives CASSPLLAGGHNEQFF.

This clonotype was seen a few times. J is TRBJ1-3 and V is TRBV25-1; D unclear. Trimming pared 7 bases from V and 4 bases from J, leaving 5 bases between. The germline CDR1 and CDR2 sequences are MGHDK and SYGVNS. The CDR3 has 11 amino acids. The CDR3 region is CASTWGNTIYF. Here the CDR3 DNA reads TGTGCCAGCACTTGGGGAAACACCATATATTTT.

This clonotype was seen repeatedly, ten times or more. The J gene is TRBJ1-3, the V gene TRBV18; no reliable D call. CDR3 length: 14 residues. Trimming shortened V by 4 bases and J by 0 bases, and 7 bases separated the two germline ends. CDR1 and CDR2 from the germline V gene are KGHSH and LQKENI. Written as DNA, the CDR3 is TGTGCCAGCTCACGGTCAGTCTCTGGAAACACCATATATTTT. It encodes CASSRSVSGNTIYF.